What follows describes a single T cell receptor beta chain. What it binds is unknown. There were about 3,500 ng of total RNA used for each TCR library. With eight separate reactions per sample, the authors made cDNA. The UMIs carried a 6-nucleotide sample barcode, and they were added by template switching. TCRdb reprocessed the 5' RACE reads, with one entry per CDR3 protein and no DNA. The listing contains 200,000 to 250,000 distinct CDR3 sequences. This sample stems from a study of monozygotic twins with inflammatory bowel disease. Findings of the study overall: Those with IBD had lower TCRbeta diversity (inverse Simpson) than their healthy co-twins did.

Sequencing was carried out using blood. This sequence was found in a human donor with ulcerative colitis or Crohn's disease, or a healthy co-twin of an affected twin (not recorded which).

The CDR3 sequence: CASSVGGNDDTQYF. The chain employs TRBV9 and TRBJ2-3; TCRdb names TRBD2, which stays unverified in the absence of DNA. Germline CDR1 reads SGDLS; CDR2 reads YYNGEE. This CDR3 spans 14 amino acids.